The entry below gives a single T cell receptor beta chain sequence along with its context. What it binds is not known. The V and J ends lost 0 bases and 2 bases, in that order; junction bases with no gene match: 5. This CDR3 is 17 amino acids long. CDR1 is SGDLS and CDR2 is YYNGEE in the germline V gene. The source of the sample is a study of cytomegalovirus exposure and HLA in healthy donors. Study findings and constraints: HLA restriction was apparent for most CMV-associated TCR beta chains in a later analysis. A link between a missense DCLRE1C variant and TCR beta V- and J-gene trimming emerged from a later analysis. Previous analysis showed most TCR beta V segments were productive about 87% or about 30% of the time. TRBV6-2, TRBV6-3 and other indistinguishable V segments were excluded.

PCR employed 60 Vbeta and 13 Jbeta primers. Clones were read by immunoSEQ multiplex PCR, and TCRdb kept only the in-frame ones, dropping some. The sample shows about 160,000 clones, approximately 80% of them seen only once. The material sequenced was PBMCs. This chain joins TRBV9 and TRBJ2-5; TRBD2 matches 12 bases. This TCR came from a man aged 30 to 45 in good health and CMV-seronegative. The CDR3 sequence is CASSVGLAGGDQETQYF. In nucleotides, the CDR3 is TGTGCCAGCAGCGTAGGGCTAGCGGGGGGGGATCAAGAGACCCAGTACTTC. Drawing the rest from reference TRBV9 and TRBJ2-5, the complete variable domain is DSGVTQTPKHLITATGQRVTLRCSPRSGDLSVYWYQQSLDQGLQFLIQYYNGEERAKGNILERFSAQQFPDLHSELNLSSLELGDSALYFCASSVGLAGGDQETQYFGPGTRLLVL.